A selection of T cell receptor beta chains follows, all from one sample in a study of blood T cell repertoires in COVID-19. Libraries were prepared by immunoSEQ multiplex PCR; TCRdb keeps only in-frame clonotypes and omits some of them. This sample has approximately 260,000 clones, with roughly three quarters found just once. The source material was peripheral blood. These receptor sequences come from a woman aged 40 to 49 with active or convalescent COVID-19. Each CDR3 is given with its conserved first and last residue. Each record gives: J gene, clone size, D gene, V gene, CDR3 DNA, CDR3 protein. The D gene is left open where the match is weak. Where a row states a size, it is once, few, many or the class of an expanded clone; other rows omit it.

j_gene: TRBJ1-5
abundance: NA
d_gene: NA
v_gene: TRBV21-1
CDR3nt: TGTGCCAGCAGCAAAAAGATCCCCTTGGTGAGGCAGCCCCAGCATTTT
CDR3aa: CASSKKIPLVRQPQHF

j_gene: TRBJ2-7
abundance: NA
d_gene: NA
v_gene: TRBV5-4
CDR3nt: TGTGCCAGCAGCCCGGGACATGAACACTACGAGCAGTACTTC
CDR3aa: CASSPGHEHYEQYF

j_gene: TRBJ2-5
abundance: few
d_gene: NA
v_gene: TRBV30
CDR3nt: TGTGCCTGGAGTGTAGAACAGGGAGGGGAGACCCAGTACTTC
CDR3aa: CAWSVEQGGETQYF

j_gene: TRBJ1-1
abundance: NA
d_gene: NA
v_gene: TRBV6-5
CDR3nt: TGTGCCAGCAGTCCCCGCCGTGACAGTACTGAAGCTTTCTTT
CDR3aa: CASSPRRDSTEAFF

j_gene: TRBJ1-2
abundance: NA
d_gene: NA
v_gene: TRBV12-3/TRBV12-4
CDR3nt: TGTGCCAGCAGTTTATACAGCTCCTATGGCTACACCTTC
CDR3aa: CASSLYSSYGYTF

j_gene: TRBJ2-5
abundance: NA
d_gene: NA
v_gene: TRBV5-1
CDR3nt: TGCGCCAGCAGCTTGGGACAGGTTTTGGAGACCCAGTACTTC
CDR3aa: CASSLGQVLETQYF

j_gene: TRBJ1-2
abundance: NA
d_gene: NA
v_gene: TRBV4-1
CDR3nt: TGCGCCAGCAGCCAAGGTGCAGGGGACACCCCCAGGGGCTACACCTTC
CDR3aa: CASSQGAGDTPRGYTF

j_gene: TRBJ1-3
abundance: NA
d_gene: NA
v_gene: TRBV30
CDR3nt: TGTGCAGCAGGGACTATCCCCGAATCAGGCCCGATTGTGCGAAACACCATATATTTT
CDR3aa: CAAGTIPESGPIVRNTIYF

j_gene: TRBJ1-1
abundance: NA
d_gene: NA
v_gene: TRBV18
CDR3nt: TGTGCCAGCTCACCCGGACAGCGGGGGAATGAAGCTTTCTTT
CDR3aa: CASSPGQRGNEAFF

j_gene: TRBJ2-2
abundance: NA
d_gene: NA
v_gene: TRBV28
CDR3nt: TGTGCCAGCAGTTTATACCACAAGAACACCGGGGAGCTGTTTTTT
CDR3aa: CASSLYHKNTGELFF

j_gene: TRBJ1-2
abundance: NA
d_gene: TRBD1
v_gene: TRBV6-5
CDR3nt: TGTGCCAGCGGTAGTCAGGGGGGCGCCAGGGGCTACACCTTC
CDR3aa: CASGSQGGARGYTF

j_gene: TRBJ2-2
abundance: many
d_gene: NA
v_gene: TRBV2
CDR3nt: TGTGCCAGCAGTGAATTGGGCCAGGTACTCCCGAACACCGGGGAGCTGTTTTTT
CDR3aa: CASSELGQVLPNTGELFF

j_gene: TRBJ1-2
abundance: few
d_gene: TRBD1
v_gene: TRBV4-1
CDR3nt: TGCGCCAGCAGCCAGACCCGGGACAGGGATCGCTATGGCTACACCTTC
CDR3aa: CASSQTRDRDRYGYTF

j_gene: TRBJ1-2
abundance: NA
d_gene: NA
v_gene: TRBV7-8
CDR3nt: TGTGCCAGCAGCTTAGCGACAGCCTATGGCTACACCTTC
CDR3aa: CASSLATAYGYTF

j_gene: TRBJ2-5
abundance: NA
d_gene: TRBD1
v_gene: TRBV28
CDR3nt: TGTGCCAGCAGCTGGGACAGGGTAGAGGAGACCCAGTACTTC
CDR3aa: CASSWDRVEETQYF

j_gene: TRBJ2-2
abundance: once
d_gene: TRBD1
v_gene: TRBV5-6
CDR3nt: TGTGCCAGCAGATTCCGACAGGGTTACACCGGGGAGCTGTTTTTT
CDR3aa: CASRFRQGYTGELFF

j_gene: TRBJ2-3
abundance: NA
d_gene: TRBD2
v_gene: TRBV6-4
CDR3nt: TGTGCCAGCAGTGACTCGCCCTATGCTAGCGGGGGAACAGATACGCAGTATTTT
CDR3aa: CASSDSPYASGGTDTQYF

j_gene: TRBJ1-1
abundance: NA
d_gene: NA
v_gene: TRBV6-5
CDR3nt: TGTGCCAGCAGTCAACTAACTGAAGCTTTCTTT
CDR3aa: CASSQLTEAFF

j_gene: TRBJ2-2
abundance: NA
d_gene: TRBD2
v_gene: TRBV27
CDR3nt: TGTGCCAGCAGGGCCCTTATAGCGGGACTGAACACCGGGGAGCTGTTTTTT
CDR3aa: CASRALIAGLNTGELFF

j_gene: TRBJ1-1
abundance: NA
d_gene: NA
v_gene: TRBV30
CDR3nt: TGTGCCTGGAGTGTGGGCAGGGGGAACACTGAAGCTTTCTTT
CDR3aa: CAWSVGRGNTEAFF

j_gene: TRBJ1-1
abundance: NA
d_gene: TRBD1
v_gene: TRBV10-1
CDR3nt: TGCGCCAGCAGTCGGGACAGGGCGGTGGCTGAAGCTTTCTTT
CDR3aa: CASSRDRAVAEAFF

j_gene: TRBJ1-5
abundance: NA
d_gene: NA
v_gene: TRBV15
CDR3nt: TGTGCCACCAGCCCCGTGAGGGGAGGTCAGCCCCAGCATTTT
CDR3aa: CATSPVRGGQPQHF

j_gene: TRBJ2-3
abundance: NA
d_gene: TRBD1
v_gene: TRBV5-6
CDR3nt: TGTGCCAGCAGCTTCGGGACAGGGGGTCCCACAGATACGCAGTATTTT
CDR3aa: CASSFGTGGPTDTQYF

j_gene: TRBJ1-6
abundance: NA
d_gene: NA
v_gene: TRBV7-2
CDR3nt: TGTGCCAGCACCATACATGGGGGGTACCTCCACTTT
CDR3aa: CASTIHGGYLHF

j_gene: TRBJ1-2
abundance: NA
d_gene: TRBD1
v_gene: TRBV13
CDR3nt: TGTGCCAGCAGCGAGGGGACAGGGAAATATGGCTACACCTTC
CDR3aa: CASSEGTGKYGYTF

j_gene: TRBJ2-1
abundance: once
d_gene: TRBD2
v_gene: TRBV24-1
CDR3nt: TGTGCCACCAGTGATTGGTCTAGCGGGGATTACAATGAGCAGTTCTTC
CDR3aa: CATSDWSSGDYNEQFF

j_gene: TRBJ1-1
abundance: NA
d_gene: NA
v_gene: TRBV3-1/TRBV3-2
CDR3nt: TGTGCCAGCAGCCAAGCCTCGGCAGGGTACACTGAAGCTTTCTTT
CDR3aa: CASSQASAGYTEAFF

j_gene: TRBJ1-1
abundance: NA
d_gene: NA
v_gene: TRBV4-1
CDR3nt: TGCGCCAGCAGCCAAGGGCAGGGATATTCCACTGAAGCTTTCTTT
CDR3aa: CASSQGQGYSTEAFF

j_gene: TRBJ2-3
abundance: NA
d_gene: NA
v_gene: TRBV7-9
CDR3nt: TGTGCCAGCAGCTCCTCAGATACGCAGTATTTT
CDR3aa: CASSSSDTQYF

j_gene: TRBJ1-3
abundance: NA
d_gene: TRBD1
v_gene: TRBV30
CDR3nt: TGTGCTTTCGACAGGGGCGCTGGAAACACCATATATTTT
CDR3aa: CAFDRGAGNTIYF

j_gene: TRBJ1-2
abundance: few
d_gene: NA
v_gene: TRBV6-4
CDR3nt: TGTGCCAGCAGGGACACAGGGAAGGATGGCTACACCTTC
CDR3aa: CASRDTGKDGYTF

j_gene: TRBJ1-2
abundance: NA
d_gene: TRBD1
v_gene: TRBV5-1
CDR3nt: TGCGCCAGCAGCTTGGACGGACAGGGGATCCTTGGTGGCTACACCTTC
CDR3aa: CASSLDGQGILGGYTF

j_gene: TRBJ1-2
abundance: NA
d_gene: NA
v_gene: TRBV6-5
CDR3nt: TGTGCCAGCAGGGGAAGCAGGGTGGGCTACACCTTC
CDR3aa: CASRGSRVGYTF

j_gene: TRBJ1-2
abundance: few
d_gene: NA
v_gene: TRBV6-2/TRBV6-3
CDR3nt: TGTGCCAGCAGTTACCCGGGAGGTGGTAACTATGGCTACACCTTC
CDR3aa: CASSYPGGGNYGYTF

j_gene: TRBJ1-2
abundance: NA
d_gene: TRBD1
v_gene: TRBV7-9
CDR3nt: TGTGCCAGCAGCCCCTGGGCCGGGACAGCTTATGGCTACACCTTC
CDR3aa: CASSPWAGTAYGYTF

j_gene: TRBJ1-3
abundance: few
d_gene: NA
v_gene: TRBV6-5
CDR3nt: TGTGCCAGCAGCATTCAGGGGTCTGGAAACACCATATATTTT
CDR3aa: CASSIQGSGNTIYF